Listed below are T cell receptor beta chains from one sample, sequenced in a study of post-analysis software for immune sequencing data. In TCRdb, the PCR reads were re-called with MiXCR into one record per CDR3 protein. The repertoire holds 650,000 to 850,000 distinct CDR3 sequences, with roughly half as singletons. Sequencing was carried out using blood. These receptor sequences come from a girl aged 10 to 17 with multiple sclerosis. Both conserved end residues are part of each CDR3. The D gene is left open where the match is weak. Not every row has a clone size; where given, it reads once, few, many or a size class.

TRBJ2-3	-	few	TRBV29-1	CSAWRRRGGADTQYF	TGCAGCGCTTGGCGGAGGCGGGGCGGGGCAGATACGCAGTATTTT
TRBJ2-1	TRBD1	few	TRBV6-5	CASSYSGLTRDRGNNEQFF	TGTGCCAGCAGTTACTCGGGTCTAACACGGGACAGGGGAAACAATGAGCAGTTCTTC
TRBJ2-7	-	few	TRBV7-3	CASSIAHSYEQYF	TGTGCCAGCAGTATAGCCCACTCCTACGAGCAGTACTTC
TRBJ2-5	TRBD1	-	TRBV27	CASTRLAGQGGETQYF	TGTGCCAGCACGCGCCTGGCCGGACAGGGCGGCGAGACCCAGTACTTC
TRBJ1-2	TRBD1	-	TRBV10-3	CAISWTGDYGYTF	TGTGCCATCAGTTGGACAGGGGACTATGGCTACACCTTC
TRBJ1-2	-	many	TRBV12-3/TRBV12-4	CASSLRGGYTF	TGTGCCAGCAGCCTCCGAGGTGGCTACACCTTC
TRBJ2-3	TRBD2	-	TRBV7-2	CASSLRGLPNTQYF	TGTGCCAGCAGCTTAAGGGGACTACCAAATACGCAGTATTTT
TRBJ1-5	-	-	TRBV7-9	CASSLWGAGSNQPQHF	TGTGCCAGCAGCTTATGGGGGGCAGGGAGCAATCAGCCCCAGCATTTT
TRBJ2-7	TRBD1	-	TRBV2	CASTGTGSYEQYF	TGTGCCAGCACCGGGACAGGGTCCTACGAGCAGTACTTC
TRBJ1-5	-	-	TRBV2	CASSEVQGNQPQHF	TGTGCCAGCAGTGAAGTACAGGGCAATCAGCCCCAGCATTTT
TRBJ2-7	TRBD2	-	TRBV20-1	CSAAPRLAGTYEQYF	TGCAGTGCGGCTCCGAGACTAGCGGGCACCTACGAGCAGTACTTC
TRBJ2-1	-	-	TRBV2	CASSAVQGYNEQFF	TGTGCCAGCAGTGCTGTCCAGGGATACAATGAGCAGTTCTTC
TRBJ1-1	-	-	TRBV29-1	CSVFTDRNTEAFF	TGCAGCGTTTTCACAGACAGGAACACTGAAGCTTTCTTT
TRBJ1-2	-	-	TRBV20-1	CSARHLDSAYGYTF	TGCAGTGCTCGGCACTTGGACAGTGCATATGGCTACACCTTC
TRBJ1-1	-	-	TRBV29-1	CSVGWVHTEAFF	TGCAGCGTTGGCTGGGTGCACACTGAAGCTTTCTTT
TRBJ2-7	-	few	TRBV14	CASSRFGGKYF	TGTGCCAGCAGCCGATTCGGTGGAAAGTACTTC
TRBJ2-5	-	-	TRBV29-1	CSGPSRGWETQYF	TGCAGCGGCCCGTCGAGGGGGTGGGAGACCCAGTACTTC
TRBJ2-1	-	-	TRBV29-1	CSGGLGGGYNEQFF	TGCAGCGGGGGGCTAGGCGGGGGTTACAATGAGCAGTTCTTC
TRBJ1-4	-	few	TRBV28	CASSLPTHDPVEKLFF	TGTGCCAGCAGTTTACCGACACACGATCCGGTTGAAAAACTGTTTTTT
TRBJ1-6	-	-	TRBV12-3/TRBV12-4	CASSPTGKGYNSPLHF	TGTGCCAGCAGCCCTACAGGGAAAGGTTATAATTCACCCCTCCACTTT
TRBJ2-7	-	once	TRBV4-1	CASSQVTNPYEQYF	TGCGCCAGCAGCCAAGTTACGAACCCCTACGAGCAGTACTTC
TRBJ2-7	-	few	TRBV10-3	CAISESAGVAAYEQYF	TGTGCCATCAGTGAGTCAGCCGGGGTTGCGGCCTACGAGCAGTACTTC
TRBJ2-5	TRBD2	-	TRBV12-3/TRBV12-4	CASRTSGYQETQYF	TGTGCCAGCAGGACTAGCGGGTACCAAGAGACCCAGTACTTC
TRBJ1-2	-	few	TRBV29-1	CSVDQLGAVPNYGYTF	TGCAGCGTTGACCAACTGGGGGCAGTCCCTAACTATGGCTACACCTTC
TRBJ2-3	TRBD1	few	TRBV7-9	CASSFPGQSDTQYF	TGTGCCAGCAGCTTCCCGGGACAGTCAGATACGCAGTATTTT
TRBJ1-2	-	few	TRBV29-1	CSVVVGHLGYTF	TGCAGCGTTGTAGTCGGCCACCTAGGCTACACCTTC
TRBJ2-7	TRBD2	-	TRBV12-3/TRBV12-4	CASSAQRGDLYEQYF	TGTGCCAGCAGCGCCCAGCGGGGGGACCTCTACGAGCAGTACTTC
TRBJ2-1	TRBD2	-	TRBV20-1	CSARKDTGTSGRAWYNEQFF	TGCAGTGCTAGAAAAGATACCGGGACTAGCGGGAGGGCCTGGTACAATGAGCAGTTCTTC
TRBJ2-5	TRBD2	-	TRBV4-2	CASSQNGPSGSNLRETQYF	TGTGCCAGCAGCCAAAATGGGCCTAGCGGATCAAACCTGAGGGAGACCCAGTACTTC
TRBJ2-7	-	few	TRBV20-1	CSARDRALSGYEQYF	TGCAGTGCTAGAGATCGAGCGCTATCTGGGTACGAGCAGTACTTC
TRBJ2-1	-	-	TRBV20-1	CSARKPVGYNEQFF	TGCAGTGCTAGAAAGCCGGTTGGCTACAATGAGCAGTTCTTC
TRBJ2-1	-	-	TRBV10-3	CAITHDLNEQFF	TGTGCCATCACTCACGACTTAAATGAGCAGTTCTTC
TRBJ2-1	-	-	TRBV20-1	CSATSGFDPYNEQFF	TGCAGTGCCACAAGTGGATTTGACCCCTACAATGAGCAGTTCTTC